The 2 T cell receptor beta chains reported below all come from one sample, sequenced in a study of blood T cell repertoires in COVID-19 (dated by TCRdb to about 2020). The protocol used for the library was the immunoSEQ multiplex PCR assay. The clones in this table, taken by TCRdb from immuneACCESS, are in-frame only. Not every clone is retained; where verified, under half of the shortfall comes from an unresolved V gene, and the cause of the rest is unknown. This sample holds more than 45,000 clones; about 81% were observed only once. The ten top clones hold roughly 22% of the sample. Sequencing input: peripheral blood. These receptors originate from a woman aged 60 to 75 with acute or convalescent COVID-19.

CDR3 residues: CSVEDRSGNTEAFF. In DNA, the CDR3 is TGCAGCGTTGAAGATCGGAGCGGGAACACTGAAGCTTTCTTT. This sequence joins TRBV29-1 and TRBJ1-1, with unresolved D. The CDR3 spans 14 residues. Germline V CDR1 and CDR2: SQVTM, ANQGSEA. Trimming cost V 0 bases and J 1 base, with 9 bases left between them.

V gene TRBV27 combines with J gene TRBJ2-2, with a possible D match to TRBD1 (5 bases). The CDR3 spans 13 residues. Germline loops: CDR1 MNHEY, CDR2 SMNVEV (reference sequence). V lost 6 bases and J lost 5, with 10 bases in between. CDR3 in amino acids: CASRRQTTGELFF. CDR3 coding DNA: TGTGCCAGCAGGCGACAGACGACCGGGGAGCTGTTTTTT.